This T cell receptor (beta chain) was captured by sequencing in a study of shared clonotypes between healthy human individuals. Study information: Aged 18 to 49, the donors were a couple of women and a few men.

The naive CD8 population came from CD45RO-negative cells selected for CCR7, without terminally differentiated effector memory CD45RA+ cells. The study enrolled healthy HIV-negative adults without recent acute infections or vaccinations as donors. The germline V and J ends were trimmed by 4 bases and 5 bases, with 5 bases remaining between them. The germline V gene has CDR1 MNHEY and CDR2 SMNVEV (reference sequence). The CDR3 has 12 amino acids. On sorted subsets, replicate PCRs used 200 to 250 ng DNA, or about 30,000 T cell genomes. Method: immunoSEQ multiplex PCR; TCRdb's copy keeps in-frame clones and lacks some. The table has around 2,100,000 clones, just under 95% seen once.

The V gene is TRBV27, the J gene TRBJ2-2; D is unresolved. The receptor was derived from a young man in good health. The sequenced material came from naive CD8+ T cells sorted from blood. CDR3 sequence: CASSWKTGELFF. CDR3 bases: TGTGCCAGCAGTTGGAAGACCGGGGAGCTGTTTTTT.